These T cell receptor beta chains were read from a single sample in a study of T cells in Graves' hyperthyroidism and ophthalmopathy. In TCRdb, the multiplex PCR reads were re-called with MiXCR into one record per CDR3 protein. The sample lists under 30,000 distinct CDR3 sequences; around 54% were seen once. Sequenced input: blood. The receptor source for this set is a middle-aged woman with Graves' hyperthyroidism that later progressed to Graves' ophthalmopathy. The CDR3 runs from the conserved cysteine through the conserved F or W. A D gene is named only where the DNA matches it firmly. The size of a clone is reported for some rows only, either as once, few or many, or as a class for expanded clones.

length,J,D,size,V,DNA,CDR3
15,TRBJ2-7,NA,few,TRBV19,TGTGCCAGTAGTATAAGCGACAGTCGAGGATACGAGCAGTACTTC,CASSISDSRGYEQYF
15,TRBJ2-1,NA,NA,TRBV5-1,TGCGCCAGCAGCTGGGGGACGGGCGCAACTAATGAGCAGTTCTTC,CASSWGTGATNEQFF
16,TRBJ1-6,NA,NA,TRBV20-1,TGCAGTGCTAGAGACAAGACAGACGCGAATGATTCACCCCTCCACTTT,CSARDKTDANDSPLHF
15,TRBJ2-1,NA,NA,TRBV29-1,TGCAGCGTTGAGGTAGGAAGCAACTCCTACAATGAGCAGTTCTTC,CSVEVGSNSYNEQFF
15,TRBJ2-6,NA,many,TRBV6-1,TGTGCCAGCAGTGAAGACAACTCTGGGGCCAACGTCCTGACTTTC,CASSEDNSGANVLTF
12,TRBJ1-1,NA,many,TRBV12-3/TRBV12-4,TGTGCCAGCAGTCCGGGTGGAGGGAGGGCTTTCTTT,CASSPGGGRAFF
16,TRBJ2-1,TRBD2,NA,TRBV20-1,TGCAGTGCTACTTTACTAGCGGCCCAATCCTACAATGAGCAGTTCTTC,CSATLLAAQSYNEQFF
15,TRBJ1-5,NA,NA,TRBV7-3,TGTGCCAGCACCGAAAGCGGGACCTGGGGGGAGACCCAGCATTTT,CASTESGTWGETQHF
20,TRBJ2-6,TRBD1,NA,TRBV15,TGTGCCACCAGCAGAAAAAGGGGGGACAGGGTTAACTCTGGGGCCAACGTCCTGACTTTC,CATSRKRGDRVNSGANVLTF
15,TRBJ2-7,TRBD2,NA,TRBV19,TGTACCAGTAGTATAGGGAGCGGGAGAGGCCACGAGCAGTACTTC,CTSSIGSGRGHEQYF
12,TRBJ2-7,NA,once,TRBV15,TGTGCCACCAGCAGAGATGACTACGAGCAGTACTTC,CATSRDDYEQYF
15,TRBJ1-5,NA,medium-sized,TRBV20-1,TGCAGTGCTAGAGATGTATCCGGGACCTATCAGCCCCAGCATTTT,CSARDVSGTYQPQHF
13,TRBJ2-3,NA,few,TRBV29-1,TGCAGCCTGGGTCGAGGGGACGGTGATACGCAGTATTTT,CSLGRGDGDTQYF
15,TRBJ2-2,TRBD2,many,TRBV5-1,TGCGCCAGCAGCTTAGGACTAGCGGGATCTGGGGAGCTGTTTTTT,CASSLGLAGSGELFF
15,TRBJ2-1,TRBD2,many,TRBV9,TGTGCCAGCAGCACCGGGACTAGCGGTTACAATGAGCAGTTCTTC,CASSTGTSGYNEQFF
13,TRBJ2-3,NA,NA,TRBV11-3,TGTGCCAGCAGCTCCGAGGCGGGAGATACGCAGTATTTT,CASSSEAGDTQYF
13,TRBJ1-1,NA,NA,TRBV5-6,TGTGCCAGCAGCTTGCAGACAGACACGGAAGCTTACTTT,CASSLQTDTEAYF
13,TRBJ2-7,NA,many,TRBV12-3/TRBV12-4,TGTGCCTCAGACATAGGTCGGGTGGGTGAGCAGTACTTC,CASDIGRVGEQYF
15,TRBJ2-7,TRBD2,NA,TRBV19,TGTGCCAGTAGTATAACCCCTAGCGGGAGTTACGAGCAGTACTTC,CASSITPSGSYEQYF
14,TRBJ2-1,NA,NA,TRBV7-9,TGTGCCAGCAGCTTAGGGGGGAGGGGGGATGAGCAGTTCTTC,CASSLGGRGDEQFF
15,TRBJ2-1,TRBD2,many,TRBV6-4,TGTGCCAGCAGTGAGGGCGGGAGGGACTACAATGAGCAGTTCTTC,CASSEGGRDYNEQFF
15,TRBJ2-7,TRBD2,medium-sized,TRBV20-1,TGCAGTGCTAGAACGGGACTAGCGGGAGAGGGCGAGCAGTACTTC,CSARTGLAGEGEQYF
16,TRBJ1-2,TRBD1,few,TRBV7-2,TGTGCCAGCAGCCCCCGACAGGGGCGGGCTAACTATGGCTACACCTTC,CASSPRQGRANYGYTF
13,TRBJ2-2,NA,many,TRBV6-4,TGTGCCAGCAGTGAAGCGTATGCCGGGGAGCTGTTTTTT,CASSEAYAGELFF
13,TRBJ1-5,NA,NA,TRBV7-9,TGTGCCAGCAGCTTAGGGGCTGCAGATACGCAGCATTTT,CASSLGAADTQHF
17,TRBJ2-3,TRBD2,NA,TRBV15,TGTGCCACCAGCGGATGGACTAGCGGGAGGATGACAGATACGCAGTATTTT,CATSGWTSGRMTDTQYF
13,TRBJ2-7,TRBD2,NA,TRBV24-1,TGTGCCACCAGTGATTTCTGCGGGAGGGCCGTGTACTTC,CATSDFCGRAVYF
14,TRBJ2-2,NA,large,TRBV29-1,TGCAGCGTCCGTGACTCCGGGAACACCGGGGAGCTGTTTTTT,CSVRDSGNTGELFF
14,TRBJ2-1,NA,few,TRBV24-1,TGTGCCACCAGTGATTTCCCTCTTAACAATGAGCAGTTCTTC,CATSDFPLNNEQFF
15,TRBJ1-1,NA,NA,TRBV19,TGTGCCAGTGTTGGGAGGGTGCCCTTGAACACTGAAGCTTTCTTT,CASVGRVPLNTEAFF
17,TRBJ1-1,NA,NA,TRBV5-5,TGTGCCAGCAGCTTAATGGGGATCGGATCGATGAACACTGAAGCTTTCTGG,CASSLMGIGSMNTEAFW
13,TRBJ2-2,NA,medium-sized,TRBV28,TGTGCCAGCAGTCCCTTCCTGACCGGGGAGCTGTTTTTT,CASSPFLTGELFF
16,TRBJ1-5,NA,medium-sized,TRBV24-1,TGTGCCACCAGTGAGTCTCAGGGAGTCAGCAATCAGCCCCAGCATTTT,CATSESQGVSNQPQHF
13,TRBJ2-7,NA,many,TRBV5-6,TGTGCCAGCAGCTTGGATCGGATAGGCGAGCAGTACTTC,CASSLDRIGEQYF
13,TRBJ2-3,NA,NA,TRBV20-1,TGCAGTGCTAGGGAACAGTCCACAGATACGCAGTATTTT,CSAREQSTDTQYF
13,TRBJ2-7,NA,few,TRBV6-5,TGTGCCAGCAGTTATGGGCACTCCTACGAGCAGTACTTC,CASSYGHSYEQYF
14,TRBJ1-4,NA,many,TRBV6-6,TGTGCCAGCAGTCGGAAGCCCGGGAATGAAAAACTGTTTTTT,CASSRKPGNEKLFF
15,TRBJ2-3,NA,many,TRBV6-1,TGTGCCAGCAGTGAAGCATCGACAGACACAGATACGCAGTATTTT,CASSEASTDTDTQYF
15,TRBJ2-5,NA,NA,TRBV20-1,TGCAGTGCTAGACCTCCGGGTCAGGAGGGCGAGACCCAGTACTTC,CSARPPGQEGETQYF
14,TRBJ2-3,TRBD2,NA,TRBV24-1,TGTGCCACCGGTCAAGGACTAGAAACAGATACGCAGTATTTT,CATGQGLETDTQYF
15,TRBJ2-5,TRBD2,few,TRBV10-3,TGTGCCATCAGCGGGACTAGCGGGAGTGGAGAGACCCAGTACTTC,CAISGTSGSGETQYF
17,TRBJ2-1,TRBD2,NA,TRBV15,TGTGCCACCAGCAGAGATTGGGGCACTAGCGGGAGGATTGAGCAGTTCTTC,CATSRDWGTSGRIEQFF
18,TRBJ2-2,TRBD2,NA,TRBV7-3,TGTGCCAGCAGCCCCGTAAGACTAGCGGAGACGAACACCGGGGAGCTGTTTTTT,CASSPVRLAETNTGELFF
14,TRBJ2-1,TRBD1,NA,TRBV19,TGTGCCAGCCCAGGGACAGGGAACTACAATGAGCAGTTCTTC,CASPGTGNYNEQFF
10,TRBJ1-5,NA,NA,TRBV11-1,TGTGCCAGCAGCACGGGACTCCAGCATTTT,CASSTGLQHF
14,TRBJ2-2,NA,many,TRBV12-3/TRBV12-4,TGTGCCAGCACATTAGCGCGTTTAACCGGGGAGCTGTTTTTT,CASTLARLTGELFF
14,TRBJ2-5,NA,many,TRBV6-5,TGTGCCAGCAGTTACTCGGCAGGGCGTAAGGACCAGTACTTC,CASSYSAGRKDQYF
16,TRBJ2-1,NA,NA,TRBV20-1,TGCAGTGCTAGAGATTTCGTTGCCTCCTCAGACAATGAGCAGTTCTTC,CSARDFVASSDNEQFF
17,TRBJ2-1,NA,NA,TRBV5-4,TGTGCCAGCAGCGCTAGTCAGGACGCTAGCTCCTACGATGAGCAGTTCTTC,CASSASQDASSYDEQFF
14,TRBJ2-1,NA,NA,TRBV15,TGTGCCACCAGATCGGGGCAGTGGGGCGATGAGCAGTTCTTC,CATRSGQWGDEQFF
15,TRBJ2-7,NA,NA,TRBV15,TGTGCCACCAGCAGAGAGGGGGGCGGCTCCTACGAGCTGTACTTC,CATSREGGGSYELYF
12,TRBJ2-1,NA,many,TRBV5-4,TGTGCCAGCAGCGCCCAGACTAGTAGGCAGTTCTTC,CASSAQTSRQFF
16,TRBJ2-3,TRBD1,NA,TRBV25-1,TGTGCCAGCAGTGAGGACAGGGGGTTCCTCACAGATACGCAGTATTTT,CASSEDRGFLTDTQYF
13,TRBJ1-5,NA,NA,TRBV2,TGTGCCAGCAGGCGTTCGATTCGGGAACCCCAGCATTTT,CASRRSIREPQHF
16,TRBJ2-2,NA,NA,TRBV25-1,TGTGCCAGCAGTCCCCGACAGGGAGGGAACACCGGGGAGCTGTTTTTT,CASSPRQGGNTGELFF
15,TRBJ2-3,NA,medium-sized,TRBV9,TGTGCCAGCAGCGTAGTGTCTAGCAACACAGATACGCAGTATTTT,CASSVVSSNTDTQYF
12,TRBJ1-5,NA,NA,TRBV20-1,TGCAGTGCTAAGGGTGGAGTAGAGACCCAGCATTTT,CSAKGGVETQHF